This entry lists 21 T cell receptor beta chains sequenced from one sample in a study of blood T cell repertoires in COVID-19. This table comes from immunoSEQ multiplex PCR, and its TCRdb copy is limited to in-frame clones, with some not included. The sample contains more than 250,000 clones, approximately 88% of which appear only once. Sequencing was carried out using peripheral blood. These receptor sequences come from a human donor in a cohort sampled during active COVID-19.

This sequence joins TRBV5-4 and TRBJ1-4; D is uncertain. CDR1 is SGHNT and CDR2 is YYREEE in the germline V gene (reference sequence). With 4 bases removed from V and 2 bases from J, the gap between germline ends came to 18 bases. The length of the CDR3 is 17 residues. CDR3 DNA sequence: TGTGCCAGCAGCCTGTCTCGTCGGGGTCAGACTAATGAAAAACTGTTTTTT. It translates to CASSLSRRGQTNEKLFF. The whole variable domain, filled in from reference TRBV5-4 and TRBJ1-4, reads ETGVTQSPTHLIKTRGQQVTLRCSSQSGHNTVSWYQQALGQGPQFIFQYYREEENGRGNFPPRFSGLQFPNYSSELNVNALELDDSALYLCASSLSRRGQTNEKLFFGSGTQLSVL.

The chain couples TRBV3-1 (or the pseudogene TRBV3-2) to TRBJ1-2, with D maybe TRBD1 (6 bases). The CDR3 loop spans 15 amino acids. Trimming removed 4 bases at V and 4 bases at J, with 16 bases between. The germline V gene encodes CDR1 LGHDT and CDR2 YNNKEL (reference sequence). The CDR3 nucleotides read TGTGCCAGCAGCCGAGGGAGAGGGGGTGGCTATGGCTACACCTTC. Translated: CASSRGRGGGYGYTF.

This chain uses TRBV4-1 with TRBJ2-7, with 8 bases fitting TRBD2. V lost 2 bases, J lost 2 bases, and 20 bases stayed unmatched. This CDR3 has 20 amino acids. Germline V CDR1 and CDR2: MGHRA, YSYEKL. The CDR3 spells CASSQTSYGLGAGVTYEQYF. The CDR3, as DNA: TGCGCCAGCAGCCAAACCTCCTACGGCTTGGGAGCGGGGGTTACCTACGAGCAGTACTTC.

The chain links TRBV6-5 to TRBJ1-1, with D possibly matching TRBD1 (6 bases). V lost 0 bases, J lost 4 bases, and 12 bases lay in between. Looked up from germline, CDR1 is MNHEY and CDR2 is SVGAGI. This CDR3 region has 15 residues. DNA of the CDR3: TGTGCCAGCAGTTACTCAGGCGGACAGAGCACTGAAGCTTTCTTT. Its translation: CASSYSGGQSTEAFF.

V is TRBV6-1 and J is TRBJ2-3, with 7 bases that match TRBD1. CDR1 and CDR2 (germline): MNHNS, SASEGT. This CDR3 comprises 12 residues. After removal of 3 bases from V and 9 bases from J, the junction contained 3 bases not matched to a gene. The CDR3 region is CASSEFRGTQYF. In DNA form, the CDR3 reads TGTGCCAGCAGTGAGTTCAGGGGGACGCAGTATTTT.

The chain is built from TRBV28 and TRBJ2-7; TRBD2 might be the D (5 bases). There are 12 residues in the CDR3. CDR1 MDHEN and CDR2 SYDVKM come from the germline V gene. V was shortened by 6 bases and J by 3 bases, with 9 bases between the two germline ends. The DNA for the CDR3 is TGTGCCAGCAGGGGGAGCCGCTACGAGCAGTACTTC. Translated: CASRGSRYEQYF.

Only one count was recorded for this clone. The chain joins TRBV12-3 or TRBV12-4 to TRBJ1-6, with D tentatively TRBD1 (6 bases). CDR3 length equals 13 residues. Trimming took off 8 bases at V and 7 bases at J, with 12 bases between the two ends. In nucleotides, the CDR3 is TGTGCCAGCTGTGGGACAAGAAATTCACCCCTCCACTTT. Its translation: CASCGTRNSPLHF.

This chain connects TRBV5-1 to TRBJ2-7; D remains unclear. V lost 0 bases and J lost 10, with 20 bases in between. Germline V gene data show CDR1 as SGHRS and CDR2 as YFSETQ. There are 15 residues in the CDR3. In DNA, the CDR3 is TGCGCCAGCAGCTTGGATGGCCAGGCAGATCCCCCCCAGTACTTC. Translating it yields CASSLDGQADPPQYF.

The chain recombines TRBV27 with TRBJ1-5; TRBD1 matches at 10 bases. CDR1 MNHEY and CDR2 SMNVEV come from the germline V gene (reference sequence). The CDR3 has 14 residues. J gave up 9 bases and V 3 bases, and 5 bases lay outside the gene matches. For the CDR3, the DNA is TGTGCCAGCAGTTTCGGACAGGGGGGTTGGCCCCAGCATTTT. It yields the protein CASSFGQGGWPQHF.

The CDR3 DNA reads as TGTGCCAGCAGTTTACCAGGGGGCGAGCAGTACTTC. Translated, it gives CASSLPGGEQYF. The genes are TRBV28 and TRBJ2-7; 7 bases fit TRBD1. Germline CDR1 MDHEN, CDR2 SYDVKM. The CDR3 is 12 residues long. Germline trimming cut 2 bases from V and 6 bases from J; bases unmatched to any gene: 1.

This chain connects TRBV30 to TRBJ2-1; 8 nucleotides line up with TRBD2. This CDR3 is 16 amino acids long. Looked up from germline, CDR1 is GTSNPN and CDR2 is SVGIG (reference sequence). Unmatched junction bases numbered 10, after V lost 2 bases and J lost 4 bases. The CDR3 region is CAWSLAVVAGYNEQFF. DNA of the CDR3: TGTGCCTGGAGTCTAGCTGTGGTAGCGGGATACAATGAGCAGTTCTTC.

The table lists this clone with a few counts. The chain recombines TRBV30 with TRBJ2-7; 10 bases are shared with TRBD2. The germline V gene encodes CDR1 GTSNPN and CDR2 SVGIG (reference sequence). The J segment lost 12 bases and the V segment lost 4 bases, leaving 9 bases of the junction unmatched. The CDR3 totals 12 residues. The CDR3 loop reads CAWMSASGSLYF. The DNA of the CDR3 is TGTGCCTGGATGTCAGCTAGCGGGAGTTTGTACTTC.

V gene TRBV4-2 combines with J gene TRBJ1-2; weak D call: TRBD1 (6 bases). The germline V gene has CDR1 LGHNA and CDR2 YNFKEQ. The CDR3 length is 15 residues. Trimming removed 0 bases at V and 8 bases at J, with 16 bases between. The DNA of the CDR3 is TGTGCCAGCAGCCAAGACGCCCGGGGGGGGCTCGGCTACACCTTC. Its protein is CASSQDARGGLGYTF.

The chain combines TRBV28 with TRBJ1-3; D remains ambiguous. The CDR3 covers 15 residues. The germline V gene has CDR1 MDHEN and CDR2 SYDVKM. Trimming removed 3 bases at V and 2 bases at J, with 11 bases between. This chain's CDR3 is CASSFPTAAGNTIYF. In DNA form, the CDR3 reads TGTGCCAGCAGTTTCCCCACGGCGGCTGGAAACACCATATATTTT.

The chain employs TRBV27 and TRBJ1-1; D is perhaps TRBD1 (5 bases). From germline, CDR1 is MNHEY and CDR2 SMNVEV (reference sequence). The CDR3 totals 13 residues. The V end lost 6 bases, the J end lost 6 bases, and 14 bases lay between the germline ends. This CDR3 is CASSRGGWSEAFF. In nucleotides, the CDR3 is TGTGCCAGCAGCCGGGGGGGTTGGTCTGAAGCTTTCTTT.

The CDR3 region has the DNA TGTGCCAGCAGTTTGACTAGCGGGGGTGTAGAGACCCAGTACTTC. Its translation: CASSLTSGGVETQYF. The rearrangement links TRBV27 to TRBJ2-5; 12 nucleotides match TRBD2. Germline V gives CDR1 MNHEY, CDR2 SMNVEV (reference sequence). The CDR3 contains 15 residues. V shed 3 bases and J 4 bases; nucleotides not matched to a gene: 3.

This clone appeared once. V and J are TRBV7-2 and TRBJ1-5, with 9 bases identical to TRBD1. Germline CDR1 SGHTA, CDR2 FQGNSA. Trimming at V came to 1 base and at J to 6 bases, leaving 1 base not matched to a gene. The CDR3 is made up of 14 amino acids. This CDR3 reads CASSLDRGLQPQHF. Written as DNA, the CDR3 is TGTGCCAGCAGCTTAGACAGGGGGCTTCAGCCCCAGCATTTT. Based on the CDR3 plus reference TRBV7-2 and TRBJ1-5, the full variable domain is GAGVSQSPSNKVTEKGKDVELRCDPISGHTALYWYRQSLGQGLEFLIYFQGNSAPDKSGLPSDRFSAERTGGSVSTLTIQRTQQEDSAVYLCASSLDRGLQPQHFGDGTRLSIL.

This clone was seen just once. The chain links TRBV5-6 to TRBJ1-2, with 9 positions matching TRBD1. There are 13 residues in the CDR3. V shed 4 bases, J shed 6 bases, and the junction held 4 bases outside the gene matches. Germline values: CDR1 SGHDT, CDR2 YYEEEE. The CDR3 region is CASSTGTGHGYTF. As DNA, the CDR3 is TGTGCCAGCAGCACCGGGACAGGGCATGGCTACACCTTC.

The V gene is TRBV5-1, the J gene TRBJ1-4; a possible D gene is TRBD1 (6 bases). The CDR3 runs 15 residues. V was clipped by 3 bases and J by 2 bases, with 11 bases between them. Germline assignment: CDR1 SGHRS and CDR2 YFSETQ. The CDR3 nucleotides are TGCGCCAGCAGCTCGGAACAGGGTACTAATGAAAAACTGTTTTTT. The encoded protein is CASSSEQGTNEKLFF.

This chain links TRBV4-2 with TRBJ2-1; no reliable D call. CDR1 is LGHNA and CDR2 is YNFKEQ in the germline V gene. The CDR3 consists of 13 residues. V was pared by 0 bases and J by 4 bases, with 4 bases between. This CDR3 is CASSQDLYNEQFF. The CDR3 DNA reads TGTGCCAGCAGCCAAGATCTGTACAATGAGCAGTTCTTC.

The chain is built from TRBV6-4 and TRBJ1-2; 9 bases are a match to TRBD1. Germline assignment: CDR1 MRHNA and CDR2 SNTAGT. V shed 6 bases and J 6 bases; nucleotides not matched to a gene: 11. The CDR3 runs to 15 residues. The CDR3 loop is CASSATPGQGNGYTF. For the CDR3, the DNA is TGTGCCAGCAGCGCTACTCCGGGACAGGGCAATGGCTACACCTTC.